The following is a T cell receptor (beta chain) sequence with its context. What it binds is unknown. Samples with a second dose at about 4 or about 12 weeks were pooled together. Assay: immunoSEQ multiplex PCR; the TCRdb copy retains only in-frame clones and omits some. The data hold fewer than 120,000 clones, with roughly 89% observed a single time. In germline, CDR1 is LGHDT, CDR2 YNNKEL (reference sequence). V gave up 6 bases and J gave up 5 bases; unmatched junction bases: 2. This CDR3 is 13 amino acids long. This sample was taken from a study of T cell responses to AZD1222 COVID-19 vaccine. Notes on the study in general: Most donors were white British, females outnumbered males, and clonal diversity was possibly underestimated. Targets within unmutated variant regions were reportedly found for nearly half of spike-specific TCRs. Increases in Spike-specific TCR breadth and depth were seen after two AZD1222 doses.

This sequence originates from an adult who received the AZD1222 COVID-19 vaccine. This specimen consisted of peripheral blood, obtained 28 days after the second AZD1222 dose. The chain uses TRBV3-1 (or the pseudogene TRBV3-2) and TRBJ1-4, with 8 bases lining up with TRBD1. In DNA form, the CDR3 reads TGTGCCAGCAGGACAGGGGAGAATGAAAAACTGTTTTTT. It translates to CASRTGENEKLFF.